Shown below are 6 T cell receptor beta chains from a single sample sequenced in a study. Via MiXCR, TCRdb re-called the 5' RACE reads, giving one row per CDR3 protein. There are around 52,000 distinct CDR3 sequences in the sample; roughly 30% occur only once, and approximately 3% lies in the top ten. Material: tumor-infiltrating memory CD4+ T cells sorted from the breast tumor. Noted subset: memory CD4+ T cells, CD4+CD45RO+CD25-. The receptors were gathered from a female donor with breast cancer.

The chain uses TRBV5-1 and TRBJ1-1; the match to TRBD1 covers 8 bases. The ends lost 5 bases at V and 4 bases at J; junction bases unmatched: 4. Germline values: CDR1 SGHRS, CDR2 YFSETQ. This CDR3 contains 13 residues. The CDR3 protein is CASREDRVTEAFF. The CDR3 DNA reads TGCGCCAGCAGAGAGGACAGGGTCACTGAAGCTTTCTTT.

This clonotype was seen once. This rearrangement joins TRBV5-4 to TRBJ1-2; tentatively, D is TRBD1 (5 bases). The germline V gene has CDR1 SGHNT and CDR2 YYREEE (reference sequence). V was shortened by 3 bases and J by 3 bases, with 6 bases between the two germline ends. CDR3 length: 12 amino acids. The CDR3 sequence: CASSWGDYGYTF. CDR3 coding DNA: TGTGCCAGCAGCTGGGGGGACTATGGCTACACCTTC. Full variable domain (missing parts from reference TRBV5-4 and TRBJ1-2): ETGVTQSPTHLIKTRGQQVTLRCSSQSGHNTVSWYQQALGQGPQFIFQYYREEENGRGNFPPRFSGLQFPNYSSELNVNALELDDSALYLCASSWGDYGYTFGSGTRLTVV.

In this sample, this clonotype turned up a few times. V gene TRBV7-2 combines with J gene TRBJ1-5; a weak D match, TRBD1 (6 bases). The length of the CDR3 is 13 residues. V gave up 2 bases and J gave up 7 bases, with 9 bases separating them. Germline V gene data show CDR1 as SGHTA and CDR2 as FQGNSA. The CDR3 loop reads CASSLQGLQPQHF. The CDR3 DNA sequence: TGTGCCAGCAGCTTACAGGGGCTCCAGCCCCAGCATTTT.

The V gene is TRBV5-1, the J gene TRBJ1-2; perhaps TRBD1 as D (6 bases). The CDR3 covers 13 residues. V was cut by 2 bases and J by 3 bases, with 8 bases left in between. The germline CDR1 and CDR2 sequences are SGHRS and YFSETQ. The CDR3 spells CASSLEGDYGYTF. The CDR3 bases are TGCGCCAGCAGCTTAGAGGGGGACTATGGCTACACCTTC. Based on the CDR3 plus reference TRBV5-1 and TRBJ1-2, the full variable domain is KAGVTQTPRYLIKTRGQQVTLSCSPISGHRSVSWYQQTPGQGLQFLFEYFSETQRNKGNFPGRFSGRQFSNSRSEMNVSTLELGDSALYLCASSLEGDYGYTFGSGTRLTVV.

The chain uses TRBV20-1 and TRBJ1-1; possible D gene TRBD1, 6 bases. V lost 3 bases, J lost 4 bases, and 24 bases lay in between. The CDR3 sequence is 17 residues long. The germline V gene has CDR1 DFQATT and CDR2 SNEGSKA (reference sequence). The CDR3 sequence: CSASTRAGAGGTTEAFF. Here the CDR3 DNA reads TGCAGTGCTAGTACACGGGCGGGGGCTGGAGGGACCACTGAAGCTTTCTTT.

The rearrangement uses TRBV28 and TRBJ1-1, with D possibly TRBD1 on 5 matching bases. The V end was cut by 10 bases, the J end by 0 bases, with 15 bases between. The CDR3 consists of 14 residues. Germline values: CDR1 MDHEN, CDR2 SYDVKM. The CDR3 sequence: CATRGGTLNTEAFF. In nucleotides, the CDR3 is TGTGCCACAAGGGGTGGTACCCTGAACACTGAAGCTTTCTTT.